The clone carrying this T cell receptor beta chain was detected ten times or more. The source of the sample is a study of T cells in Graves' hyperthyroidism and ophthalmopathy. Germline CDR1 SNHLY, CDR2 FYNNEI. V was pared by 7 bases and J by 2 bases, with 15 bases between. CDR3 length: 14 amino acids. The blood specimen was taken at initial hyperthyroidism diagnosis, before any ophthalmopathy symptoms. The TCR beta CDR3 regions underwent amplification using RNA transcripts as the source. TCR CDR3 regions were first amplified by RT-PCR with HTBI primers. TCRdb used MiXCR to reprocess the multiplex PCR reads, holding one entry per CDR3 protein. The repertoire has about 350,000 distinct CDR3 sequences, about 18% of them found once; the top ten carry almost 35%.

Sequencing used blood. The V gene is TRBV2, the J gene TRBJ2-7; either TRBD1 or TRBD2 may fit D (5 bases each). The sequence came from a woman under 40 with Graves' hyperthyroidism that later progressed to Graves' ophthalmopathy. The CDR3 bases are TGTGCCAGCAAGACGGGGCGAAGTGCCTACGAGCAGTACTTC. As protein: CASKTGRSAYEQYF.